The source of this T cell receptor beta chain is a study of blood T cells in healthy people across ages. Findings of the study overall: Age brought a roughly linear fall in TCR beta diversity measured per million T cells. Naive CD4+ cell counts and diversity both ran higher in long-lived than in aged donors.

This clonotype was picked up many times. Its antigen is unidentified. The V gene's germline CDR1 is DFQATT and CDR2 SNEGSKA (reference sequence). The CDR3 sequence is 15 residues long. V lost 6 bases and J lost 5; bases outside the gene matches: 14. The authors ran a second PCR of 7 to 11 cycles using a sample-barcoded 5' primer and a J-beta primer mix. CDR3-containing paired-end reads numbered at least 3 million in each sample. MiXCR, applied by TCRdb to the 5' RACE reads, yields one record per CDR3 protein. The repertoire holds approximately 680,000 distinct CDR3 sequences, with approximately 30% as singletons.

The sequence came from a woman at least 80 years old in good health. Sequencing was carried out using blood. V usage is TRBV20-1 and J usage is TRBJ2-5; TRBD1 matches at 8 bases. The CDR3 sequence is CSASPAQGARETQYF. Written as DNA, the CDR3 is TGCAGTGCCTCCCCAGCTCAGGGGGCGCGGGAGACCCAGTACTTC.